The 12 T cell receptor beta chains in this list originate from one sample, sequenced in a study of early T cells in non-severe SARS-CoV-2 infection. TCRdb independently ran MiXCR on the 5' RACE reads; one entry per CDR3 protein. The data show some 35,000 distinct CDR3 sequences, with less than 7.5% seen just once and 20% to 25% held by the top ten. The source was whole blood, collected at baseline. Every receptor here comes from an adult who was a healthcare worker with PCR-confirmed SARS-CoV-2 infection or an uninfected control (not recorded which).

This clonotype was observed many times. The chain recombines TRBV3-1 with TRBJ2-1; the D gene is possibly TRBD1 (5 bases). CDR1 is LGHDT and CDR2 is YNNKEL in the germline V gene (reference sequence). Between the trimmed V and J ends, which lost 4 bases and 3 bases, there was a span of 13 bases. This CDR3 has 15 residues. The CDR3 nucleotides read TGTGCCAGCAGCCTGGGGCAGCCGCACTACAATGAGCAGTTCTTC. Translated: CASSLGQPHYNEQFF.

This clonotype has more than one count but fewer than ten. The chain carries TRBV9 and TRBJ1-5; weak D call: TRBD1 (6 bases). The CDR3 runs to 14 residues. Germline V gene sequence: CDR1 SGDLS, CDR2 YYNGEE. V lost 2 bases, J lost 5 bases, and 11 bases lay in between. CDR3 nucleotides: TGTGCCAGCAGCGTGGGGGCGTTAGATCAGCCCCAGCATTTT. This translates into CASSVGALDQPQHF.

This clonotype was found many times. The CDR3 nucleotides read TGCAGCGTTGATCGCGGCGGGAGTCCTGGCGAGCAGTACTTC. This gives the protein CSVDRGGSPGEQYF. J is TRBJ2-7 and V is TRBV29-1, with 7 bases that match TRBD2. J gave up 6 bases and V 3 bases, and 11 bases lay outside the gene matches. CDR3 length: 14 residues. The germline gives CDR1 SQVTM, CDR2 ANQGSEA.

This clonotype appeared many times. V and J are TRBV28 and TRBJ1-6; D gene unclear. V gave up 6 bases and J gave up 0 bases, with 12 bases separating them. The germline V gene encodes CDR1 MDHEN and CDR2 SYDVKM. This CDR3 region has 16 residues. CDR3 protein: CASRPPASSYNSPLHF. The CDR3 DNA is TGTGCCAGCAGACCCCCGGCCAGCTCCTATAATTCACCCCTCCACTTT.

This chain joins TRBV28 and TRBJ1-2; D is unclear. The CDR3 length is 13 residues. The V end lost 7 bases, the J end lost 6 bases, and 15 bases lay between the germline ends. The germline CDR1 and CDR2 sequences are MDHEN and SYDVKM. Here the CDR3 DNA reads TGTGCCAGCACCAAATTCGCCAGGCATGGCTACACCTTC. This translates into CASTKFARHGYTF.

This clonotype was detected many times. The chain employs TRBV6-1 and TRBJ1-5, with 7 nucleotides matching TRBD1. V was pared by 6 bases and J by 7 bases, with 6 bases of the junction left unmatched. This CDR3 is built from 13 residues. Germline values: CDR1 MNHNS, CDR2 SASEGT. CDR3 coding DNA: TGTGCCAGCAGCACACAGGGGCGGCAGCCCCAGCATTTT. It specifies CASSTQGRQPQHF.

In its sample, this clonotype was seen many times. The rearrangement uses TRBV29-1 and TRBJ1-4; D gene ambiguous. V gave up 2 bases and J gave up 5 bases, with 3 bases separating them. CDR3 size: 11 residues. Germline CDR1 is SQVTM and CDR2 is ANQGSEA. The CDR3 nucleotides read TGCAGCGTTGAAAAGAATGAAAAACTGTTTTTT. Protein product: CSVEKNEKLFF.

In this sample, this clonotype turned up a few times. The chain combines TRBV11-2 with TRBJ1-4; no definite D call. The CDR3 loop spans 14 amino acids. V was pared by 5 bases and J by 8 bases, with 15 bases between. The germline gives CDR1 SGHAT, CDR2 FQNNGV. CDR3 residues: CASSPQRVGEKLFF. CDR3 nucleotide sequence: TGTGCCAGCAGCCCCCAGCGGGTTGGGGAAAAACTGTTTTTT.

This clonotype was counted between two and nine times. This sequence joins TRBV29-1 and TRBJ1-4, with 8 positions matching TRBD1. Germline trimming cut 6 bases from V and 8 bases from J; bases unmatched to any gene: 5. Germline V gives CDR1 SQVTM, CDR2 ANQGSEA. The CDR3 runs 12 residues. The CDR3 coding sequence is TGCAGCGTAGGACAGGGTGGAGAAAAACTGTTTTTT. Translation: CSVGQGGEKLFF.

V gene TRBV5-1 combines with J gene TRBJ2-7; 10 nucleotides agree with TRBD1. Germline CDR1 reads SGHRS; CDR2 reads YFSETQ. V trimming: 4 bases; J trimming: 2 bases; junction bases outside the gene matches: 12. This CDR3 region has 17 residues. The CDR3: CASSPGTGAVITYEQYF. The CDR3 region has the DNA TGCGCCAGCAGCCCCGGGACAGGGGCCGTAATTACCTACGAGCAGTACTTC.

The chain recombines TRBV19 with TRBJ2-1; 9 bases align to TRBD2. Trimming took 3 bases from V and 4 from J; bases not matched to a gene: 4. The CDR3 consists of 15 residues. In germline, CDR1 is LNHDA, CDR2 SQIVND (reference sequence). The CDR3 sequence: CASSMIAGVYNEQFF. CDR3 DNA: TGTGCCAGTAGTATGATAGCGGGAGTTTACAATGAGCAGTTCTTC.

The CDR3 protein is CASSFRATNTEAFF. The CDR3 region has the DNA TGTGCCAGCAGCTTCCGGGCAACGAACACTGAAGCTTTCTTT. The V call is TRBV11-1, the J call TRBJ1-1; no reliable D call. The ends were cut back, 3 bases at V and 1 base at J, with 9 bases in the middle. Germline V gene data show CDR1 as SGHAT and CDR2 as FQDESV (reference sequence). The CDR3 covers 14 residues.